This T cell receptor beta chain was identified in a study of blood T cell repertoires in COVID-19. Study as a whole: Sample material is recorded as cDNA or gDNA derived from T cells, B-cell-depleted T cells, or PBMCs.

CDR3 length: 15 amino acids. Germline CDR1 reads SGHNT; CDR2 reads YYREEE (reference sequence). V gave up 0 bases and J gave up 0 bases, with 6 bases separating them. Sequenced by immunoSEQ multiplex PCR; TCRdb stores in-frame clones only, minus some. The table includes about 140,000 clones, roughly 80% detected once. Sequenced input: peripheral blood. This chain links TRBV5-4 with TRBJ2-2; D gene ambiguous. The origin of this receptor is a woman in her sixties or seventies with acute or convalescent COVID-19. The CDR3 DNA reads as TGTGCCAGCAGCTTGGCGCTAGCGAACACCGGGGAGCTGTTTTTT. Residues: CASSLALANTGELFF.